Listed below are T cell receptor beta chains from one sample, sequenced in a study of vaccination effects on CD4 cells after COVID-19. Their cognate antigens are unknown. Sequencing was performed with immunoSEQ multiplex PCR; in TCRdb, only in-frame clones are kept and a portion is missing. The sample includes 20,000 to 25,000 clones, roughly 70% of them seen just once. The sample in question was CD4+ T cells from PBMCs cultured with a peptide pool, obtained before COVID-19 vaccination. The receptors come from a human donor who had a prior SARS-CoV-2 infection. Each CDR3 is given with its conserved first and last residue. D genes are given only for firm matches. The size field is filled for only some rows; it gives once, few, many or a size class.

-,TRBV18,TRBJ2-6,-,CASSPPGHSGANVLTF,TGTGCCAGCTCACCCCCGGGTCATTCTGGGGCCAACGTCCTGACTTTC
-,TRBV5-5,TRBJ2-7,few,CASRPTGTIYEQYF,TGTGCCAGCAGACCGACCGGGACAATCTACGAGCAGTACTTC
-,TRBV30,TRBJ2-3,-,CAWSGTAADTQYF,TGTGCCTGGAGTGGGACTGCTGCAGATACGCAGTATTTT
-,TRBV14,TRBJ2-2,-,CASSPFRGGELFF,TGTGCCAGCAGCCCATTTAGGGGCGGGGAGCTGTTTTTT
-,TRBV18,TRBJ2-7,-,CASSPGRGIYEQYF,TGTGCCAGCTCCCCAGGGCGGGGAATCTACGAGCAGTACTTC
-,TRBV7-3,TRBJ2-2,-,CASSLQTGTGELFF,TGTGCCAGCAGCTTACAGACGGGTACCGGGGAGCTGTTTTTT
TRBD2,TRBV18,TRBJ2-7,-,CASSLQTGGYEQYF,TGTGCCAGCTCGCTTCAGACGGGGGGGTACGAGCAGTACTTC
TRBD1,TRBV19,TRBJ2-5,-,CASTPGQGRSETQYF,TGTGCCAGTACTCCTGGACAGGGGAGGAGCGAGACCCAGTACTTC
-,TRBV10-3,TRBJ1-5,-,CAIREGNQPQHF,TGTGCCATCAGAGAGGGGAATCAGCCCCAGCATTTT
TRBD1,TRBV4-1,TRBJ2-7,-,CASSQEWGQGREQYF,TGCGCCAGCAGCCAAGAATGGGGACAGGGGCGCGAGCAGTACTTC
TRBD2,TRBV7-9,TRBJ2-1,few,CASRLAGADEQFF,TGTGCCAGCAGACTAGCGGGGGCGGATGAGCAGTTCTTC
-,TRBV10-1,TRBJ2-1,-,CASTESWAPYNEQFF,TGCGCCAGCACGGAAAGCTGGGCACCCTACAATGAGCAGTTCTTC
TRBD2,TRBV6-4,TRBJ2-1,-,CASSEGLAGYEQFF,TGTGCCAGCAGTGAGGGACTAGCGGGATATGAGCAGTTCTTC